Shown below are 20 T cell receptor beta chains from a single sample sequenced in a study of human T cells and chemical hapten exposure. TCRdb recomputed calls from the RACE reads with MiXCR, one row per CDR3 protein. The sample contains 110,000 to 150,000 distinct CDR3 sequences, about an eighth of which appear only once. Sample time point: patch test 2, 6 weeks after DPC sensitization. The treatment: therapeutic diphenylcyclopropenone sensitization with weekly scalp DPC. The sequenced sample was whole blood, obtained in connection with sensitization to the hapten diphenylcyclopropenone (DPC). The receptors were sampled from a woman aged 45-59 years with alopecia areata. Some clones in this sample may be carry-over from other donors' samples.

The V and J genes are TRBV11-2 and TRBJ2-3; D is possibly TRBD2 (6 bases). Germline V lookup: CDR1 SGHAT, CDR2 FQNNGV. This CDR3 is 16 amino acids long. Trimming removed 5 bases at V and 2 bases at J, with 17 bases between. The CDR3 region has the DNA TGTGCCAGCAGCAATAGTGGGGGGACCCTCACAGATACGCAGTATTTT. It codes for CASSNSGGTLTDTQYF.

This clonotype was seen many times. This chain joins TRBV19 and TRBJ2-7; D not resolved. V lost 3 bases to trimming and J lost 0 bases, with 12 bases between them. The V gene's germline CDR1 is LNHDA and CDR2 SQIVND (reference sequence). The CDR3 consists of 15 residues. The CDR3 reads CASSMTGLSSYEQYF. The CDR3 bases are TGTGCCAGTAGTATGACCGGTTTAAGCTCCTACGAGCAGTACTTC.

The CDR3 DNA reads TGTGCCAGCAGCTTAGCAGCATCTAGATACGAGCAGTACTTC. This encodes CASSLAASRYEQYF. The rearrangement joins TRBV7-2 to TRBJ2-7; D uncertain. The CDR3 has 14 residues. With 0 bases removed from V and 4 bases from J, the gap between germline ends came to 10 bases. The V gene's germline CDR1 is SGHTA and CDR2 FQGNSA.

This clonotype was picked up many times. V usage is TRBV11-2 and J usage is TRBJ2-3; D possibly corresponds to TRBD1 (6 bases). V was cut by 0 bases and J by 2 bases, with 9 bases left in between. CDR1 and CDR2 (germline): SGHAT, FQNNGV. The CDR3 covers 15 residues. CDR3 protein: CASSLDGTNTDTQYF. The CDR3 region has the DNA TGTGCCAGCAGCTTAGACGGGACAAACACAGATACGCAGTATTTT.

V usage is TRBV28 and J usage is TRBJ2-4; D uncertain. Trimming pared 6 bases from V and 0 bases from J, leaving 3 bases between. The CDR3 consists of 12 residues. Looked up from germline, CDR1 is MDHEN and CDR2 is SYDVKM. CDR3 sequence (DNA): TGTGCCAGCAGACCAGCCAAAAACATTCAGTACTTC. It specifies CASRPAKNIQYF.

This clonotype was counted between two and nine times. This sequence joins TRBV7-3 and TRBJ1-1, with 8 bases fitting TRBD1. Germline V gives CDR1 SGHTA, CDR2 FQGTGA. The CDR3 spans 14 residues. V was pared by 4 bases and J by 4 bases, with 5 bases of the junction left unmatched. The CDR3 DNA is TGTGCCAGCAGCTCTGGACAGGGCACCACTGAAGCTTTCTTT. Translating gives CASSSGQGTTEAFF.

This clonotype was detected ten times or more. The V gene is TRBV2, the J gene TRBJ2-7, with TRBD1 identical over 8 bases. The CDR3 sequence is 14 residues long. Trimming at V came to 8 bases and at J to 2 bases, leaving 8 bases not matched to a gene. Germline CDR1 and CDR2: SNHLY and FYNNEI. The chain's CDR3 is CASGKTGVPYEQYF. For the CDR3, the DNA is TGTGCCAGCGGAAAGACAGGGGTTCCCTACGAGCAGTACTTC.

In its sample, this clonotype was seen many times. The chain joins TRBV7-9 to TRBJ1-2; D may be TRBD1 (6 bases). Germline assignment: CDR1 SEHNR and CDR2 FQNEAQ (reference sequence). The CDR3 sequence is 14 residues long. V was shortened by 5 bases and J by 0 bases, with 10 bases between the two germline ends. CDR3 amino acids: CASSIGQPNYGYTF. The CDR3 DNA sequence: TGTGCCAGCAGCATCGGACAGCCTAACTATGGCTACACCTTC.

This clonotype came up a few times. This rearrangement joins TRBV10-3 to TRBJ2-5, with 8 nucleotides matching TRBD1. The CDR3 totals 15 residues. Germline CDR1 ENHRY, CDR2 SYGVKD. J lost 3 bases, V lost 5 bases, and 8 bases had no gene match. DNA for the CDR3: TGTGCCATCAGTCAGGGGGCGGACAAAAAAGAGACCCAGTACTTC. Its translation: CAISQGADKKETQYF.

This chain connects TRBV29-1 to TRBJ1-1, with 8 bases lining up with TRBD1. CDR3 size: 13 residues. The V and J ends lost 7 bases and 0 bases, in that order; junction bases with no gene match: 4. CDR1 is SQVTM and CDR2 is ANQGSEA in the germline V gene. In DNA, the CDR3 is TGCAGCGGTTGGGACAGGCTGAACACTGAAGCTTTCTTT. It encodes CSGWDRLNTEAFF.

The rearrangement links TRBV19 to TRBJ2-2; TRBD2 might be the D (6 bases). Trimming pared 5 bases from V and 4 bases from J, leaving 14 bases between. Germline CDR1 and CDR2: LNHDA and SQIVND (reference sequence). The CDR3 is 15 residues long. CDR3 coding DNA: TGTGCCAGTAGTGAGAGGGAGGCATCCACCGGGGAGCTGTTTTTT. Translating it yields CASSEREASTGELFF.

This clonotype has only a few counts. The CDR3 loop reads CSARFGTASETQYF. The DNA of the CDR3 is TGCAGTGCTAGATTCGGGACTGCTTCTGAGACCCAGTACTTC. The chain recombines TRBV20-1 with TRBJ2-5; D possibly corresponds to TRBD2 (6 bases). Germline CDR1 and CDR2: DFQATT and SNEGSKA (reference sequence). This CDR3 comprises 14 residues. Trimming took off 2 bases at V and 5 bases at J, with 15 bases between the two ends.

This chain links TRBV29-1 with TRBJ2-1; 11 bases are a match to TRBD2. J gave up 6 bases and V 8 bases, and 6 bases lay outside the gene matches. This CDR3 is 13 amino acids long. Germline V lookup: CDR1 SQVTM, CDR2 ANQGSEA. CDR3 sequence: CSLQGLAANEQFF. The CDR3 DNA is TGCAGCCTACAGGGACTAGCGGCCAATGAGCAGTTCTTC.

About this clonotype: A much more abundant neighbour one base away suggests this may be a read error. The J gene is TRBJ1-5, the V gene TRBV7-8; D not resolved. From germline, CDR1 is SGHVS and CDR2 FQNEAQ. The ends were cut back, 5 bases at V and 9 bases at J, with 11 bases in the middle. The CDR3 length is 12 residues. The CDR3 DNA reads TGTGCCAGCAGCATAGTCAAGGCGCCCCAGCATTTT. It is translated as CASSIVKAPQHF.

The V gene is TRBV7-9, the J gene TRBJ2-1, with a tentative D call TRBD2 (6 bases). V lost 6 bases and J 7 bases, leaving 13 bases between the germline ends. The CDR3 length is 13 residues. CDR1 and CDR2 from the germline V gene are SEHNR and FQNEAQ (reference sequence). CDR3 sequence reads: CASSSGGPNEQFF. The CDR3 coding sequence is TGTGCCAGCAGTTCTGGAGGGCCGAATGAGCAGTTCTTC. Based on the CDR3 plus reference TRBV7-9 and TRBJ2-1, the full variable domain is DTGVSQNPRHKITKRGQNVTFRCDPISEHNRLYWYRQTLGQGPEFLTYFQNEAQLEKSRLLSDRFSAERPKGSFSTLEIQRTEQGDSAMYLCASSSGGPNEQFFGPGTRLTVL.

This clonotype was detected a few times. V and J are TRBV12-3 or TRBV12-4 and TRBJ1-1; 9 bases are a match to TRBD1. V was clipped by 6 bases and J by 4 bases; unmatched bases: 3. CDR3 length equals 13 residues. The CDR3 loop reads CASSQTGGTEAFF. DNA of the CDR3: TGTGCCAGCAGCCAGACAGGGGGCACTGAAGCTTTCTTT.

This clonotype has more than one count but fewer than ten. The chain combines TRBV12-5 with TRBJ1-1; 8 bases line up with TRBD1. V dropped 5 bases and J dropped 1; count of bases not matched to a gene: 3. There are 14 residues in the CDR3. Germline lookup yields CDR1 LGHNT and CDR2 FRNRAP. The CDR3 DNA sequence: TGTGCTAGTGGTGAACAGGGGGGGAACACTGAAGCTTTCTTT. Its protein product is CASGEQGGNTEAFF.

This clonotype was seen only a few times. The chain has TRBV24-1 and TRBJ1-5; no clear D. Deletions cut 4 bases from V and 3 bases from J, with 15 bases between. CDR1 is KGHDR and CDR2 is SFDVKD in the germline V gene. This CDR3 spans 16 amino acids. CDR3 sequence (DNA): TGTGCCACCAGTGAAAGTCACGAACGGCACAATCAGCCCCAGCATTTT. This translates into CATSESHERHNQPQHF.

V usage is TRBV12-3 or TRBV12-4 and J usage is TRBJ2-1; D is perhaps TRBD1 or TRBD2 (5 bases each). The CDR3 contains 15 residues. V was shortened by 6 bases and J by 2 bases, with 14 bases between the two germline ends. The CDR3 nucleotides are TGTGCCAGCAGGGGACCCCAAGCGACCTACAATGAGCAGTTCTTC. Its translation: CASRGPQATYNEQFF.

The J gene is TRBJ2-1, the V gene TRBV11-3; 11 nucleotides line up with TRBD2. Germline assignment: CDR1 SGHNT and CDR2 YENEEA. The junction had 2 bases not matched to a gene; V was cut back by 5 bases and J by 2 bases. The CDR3 contains 15 residues. The CDR3 DNA follows: TGTGCCAGCAGCCGACTAGCGGGGCCCTACAATGAGCAGTTCTTC. Residues: CASSRLAGPYNEQFF.